This T cell receptor beta chain was captured by sequencing in a study of Graves' ophthalmopathy and Graves' hyperthyroidism. The study, taken as a whole, reports: Blood contained most expanded thyroid clonotypes exceeding 0.001 frequency.

Patients with other autoimmune diseases, uncontrolled infections, pregnancy or lactation were excluded. Amplifying from RNA transcripts, the study obtained TCR beta CDR3 regions. HTBI-primed first-round RT-PCR preceded second-round multiplex PCR. TCRdb re-derived calls from the multiplex PCR reads in MiXCR, one entry per CDR3 protein. The sample yields over a million distinct CDR3 sequences, around a third seen once. Trimming removed 7 bases at V and 1 base at J, with 10 bases between. CDR1 is LNHNV, CDR2 YYDKDF, per germline (reference sequence). The CDR3 is 13 amino acids. This clonotype has ten or more counts. Its antigen is not known.

V is TRBV15 and J is TRBJ1-2; D unclear. The source of this sequence is an adult man with Graves' hyperthyroidism. What was sequenced was peripheral blood or thyroid tissue (not recorded which). Here the CDR3 reads CATTPTDNYGYTF. The CDR3 DNA reads TGTGCCACCACCCCGACGGATAACTATGGCTACACCTTC.